This paragraph reports one T cell receptor beta chain. Per the study methods: The authors estimated nucleated cell counts from reference gene primer amplification. Profiled with immunoSEQ multiplex PCR; TCRdb holds only in-frame clones, not every one. That table is the source of V, J and clone size, and D and trimming were worked out from the DNA. The sample consists of about 300,000 clones, over 75% of them appearing once. Self-reported history from a screening survey and questionnaire set each donor's cohort. The data belong to a study of blood T cell repertoires in COVID-19. Study details: Whether acute or convalescent, the COVID-19 samples came from the United States, Italy and Spain.

Trimming took off 4 bases at V and 6 bases at J, with 12 bases between the two ends. Germline V CDR1 and CDR2: SGHTA, FQGTGA. This CDR3 is built from 14 residues. The genes are TRBV7-3 and TRBJ2-2, with a weak D call TRBD1 (5 bases). The TCR originated in a woman aged 18-29 years who had recovered from COVID-19. The material sequenced was PBMCs or T cells enriched from blood (not recorded which). CDR3 residues: CASSSGDRSGELFF. CDR3 bases: TGTGCCAGCAGCTCAGGAGACAGATCCGGGGAGCTGTTTTTT.